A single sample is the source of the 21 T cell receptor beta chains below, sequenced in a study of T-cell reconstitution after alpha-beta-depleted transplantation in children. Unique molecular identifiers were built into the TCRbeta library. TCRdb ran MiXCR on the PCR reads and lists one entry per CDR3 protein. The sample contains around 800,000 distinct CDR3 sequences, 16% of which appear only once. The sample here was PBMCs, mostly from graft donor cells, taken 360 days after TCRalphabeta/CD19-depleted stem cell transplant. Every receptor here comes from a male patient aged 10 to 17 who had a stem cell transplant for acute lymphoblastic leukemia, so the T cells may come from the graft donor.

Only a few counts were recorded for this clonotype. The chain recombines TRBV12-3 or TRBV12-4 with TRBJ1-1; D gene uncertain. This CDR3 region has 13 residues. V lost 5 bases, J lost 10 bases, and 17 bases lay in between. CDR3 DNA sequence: TGTGCCAGCAGTCCCCAAGCAAGGGCGGGAGCTTTCTTT. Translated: CASSPQARAGAFF.

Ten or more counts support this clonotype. The CDR3 spells CATSRVGSGRSNEQFF. CDR3 sequence (DNA): TGTGCCACCAGCAGAGTTGGTAGCGGGAGGAGCAATGAGCAGTTCTTC. The chain uses TRBV15 and TRBJ2-1; 10 bases fit TRBD2. Germline V gives CDR1 LNHNV, CDR2 YYDKDF (reference sequence). V shed 1 base, J shed 6 bases, and the junction held 6 bases outside the gene matches. The CDR3 length is 16 residues.

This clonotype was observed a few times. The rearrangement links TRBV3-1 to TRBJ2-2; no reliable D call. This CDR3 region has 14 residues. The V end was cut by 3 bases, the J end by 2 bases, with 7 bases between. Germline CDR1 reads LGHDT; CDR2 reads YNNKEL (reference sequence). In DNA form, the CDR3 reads TGTGCCAGCAGCCACAGAGCCAACACCGGGGAGCTGTTTTTT. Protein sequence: CASSHRANTGELFF.

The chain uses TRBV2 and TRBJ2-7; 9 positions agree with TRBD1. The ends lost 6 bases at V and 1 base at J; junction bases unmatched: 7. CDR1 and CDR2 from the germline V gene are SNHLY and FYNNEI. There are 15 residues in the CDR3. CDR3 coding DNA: TGTGCCAGCAGAACACTAGGGACAGGGTCCTACGAGCAGTACTTC. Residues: CASRTLGTGSYEQYF.

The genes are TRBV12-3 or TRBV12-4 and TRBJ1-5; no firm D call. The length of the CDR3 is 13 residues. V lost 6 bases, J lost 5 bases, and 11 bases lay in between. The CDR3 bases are TGTGCCAGCAGAGCAGGATGGGATCAGCCCCAGCATTTT. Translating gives CASRAGWDQPQHF.

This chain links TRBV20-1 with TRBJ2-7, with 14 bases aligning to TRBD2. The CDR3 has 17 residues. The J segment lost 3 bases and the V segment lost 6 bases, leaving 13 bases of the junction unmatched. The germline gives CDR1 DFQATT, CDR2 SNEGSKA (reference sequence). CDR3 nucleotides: TGCAGTGCCGGAGACTCGGGACTAGCGGGAGTCTTCTACGAGCAGTACTTC. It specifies CSAGDSGLAGVFYEQYF.

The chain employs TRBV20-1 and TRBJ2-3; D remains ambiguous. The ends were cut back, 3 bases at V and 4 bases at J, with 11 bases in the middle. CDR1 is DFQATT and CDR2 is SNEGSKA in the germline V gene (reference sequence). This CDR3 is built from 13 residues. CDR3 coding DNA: TGCAGTGCTAGGGGGTTTTCTGCAGATACGCAGTATTTT. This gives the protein CSARGFSADTQYF.

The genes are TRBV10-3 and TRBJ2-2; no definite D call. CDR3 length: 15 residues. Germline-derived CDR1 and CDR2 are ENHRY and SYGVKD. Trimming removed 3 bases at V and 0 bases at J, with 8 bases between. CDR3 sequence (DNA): TGTGCCATCAGTGAACGCGGAACGAACACCGGGGAGCTGTTTTTT. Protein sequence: CAISERGTNTGELFF.

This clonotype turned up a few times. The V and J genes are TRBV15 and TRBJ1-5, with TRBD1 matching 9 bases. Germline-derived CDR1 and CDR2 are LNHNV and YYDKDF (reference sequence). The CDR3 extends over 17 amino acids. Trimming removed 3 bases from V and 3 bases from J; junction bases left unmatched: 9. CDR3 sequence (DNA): TGTGCCACCAGCAGGGCGACGGGACAGGGTTACAATCAGCCCCAGCATTTT. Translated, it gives CATSRATGQGYNQPQHF.

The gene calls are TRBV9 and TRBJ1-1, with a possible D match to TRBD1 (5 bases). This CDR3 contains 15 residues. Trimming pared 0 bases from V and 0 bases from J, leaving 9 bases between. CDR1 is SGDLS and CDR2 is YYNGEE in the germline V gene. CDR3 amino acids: CASSVGGELNTEAFF. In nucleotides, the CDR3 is TGTGCCAGCAGCGTAGGAGGGGAGTTGAACACTGAAGCTTTCTTT. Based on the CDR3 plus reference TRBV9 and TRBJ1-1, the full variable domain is DSGVTQTPKHLITATGQRVTLRCSPRSGDLSVYWYQQSLDQGLQFLIQYYNGEERAKGNILERFSAQQFPDLHSELNLSSLELGDSALYFCASSVGGELNTEAFFGQGTRLTVV.

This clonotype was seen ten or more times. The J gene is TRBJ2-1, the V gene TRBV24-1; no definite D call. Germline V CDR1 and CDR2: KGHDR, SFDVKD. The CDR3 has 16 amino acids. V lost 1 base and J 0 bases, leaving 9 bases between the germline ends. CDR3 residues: CATSDLVRSSYNEQFF. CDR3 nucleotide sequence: TGTGCCACCAGTGATTTAGTCCGGAGCTCCTACAATGAGCAGTTCTTC.

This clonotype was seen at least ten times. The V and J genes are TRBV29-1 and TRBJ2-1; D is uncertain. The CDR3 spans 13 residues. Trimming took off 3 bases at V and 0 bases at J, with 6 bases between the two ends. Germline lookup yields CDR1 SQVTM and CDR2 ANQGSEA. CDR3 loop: CSVDPTSYNEQFF. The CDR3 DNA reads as TGCAGCGTTGATCCTACCTCCTACAATGAGCAGTTCTTC.

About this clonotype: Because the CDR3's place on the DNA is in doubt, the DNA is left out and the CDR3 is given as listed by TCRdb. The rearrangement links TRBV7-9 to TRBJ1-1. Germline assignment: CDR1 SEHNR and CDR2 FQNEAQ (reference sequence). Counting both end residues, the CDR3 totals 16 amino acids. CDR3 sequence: CASGLDGTLKLSLVSF.

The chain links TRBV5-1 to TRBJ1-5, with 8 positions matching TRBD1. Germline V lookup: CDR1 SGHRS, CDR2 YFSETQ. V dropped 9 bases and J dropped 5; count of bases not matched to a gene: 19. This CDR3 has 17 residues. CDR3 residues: CAILEDIRGRKDQPQHF. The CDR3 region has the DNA TGCGCCATCCTCGAGGATATCAGGGGGCGGAAGGATCAGCCCCAGCATTTT.

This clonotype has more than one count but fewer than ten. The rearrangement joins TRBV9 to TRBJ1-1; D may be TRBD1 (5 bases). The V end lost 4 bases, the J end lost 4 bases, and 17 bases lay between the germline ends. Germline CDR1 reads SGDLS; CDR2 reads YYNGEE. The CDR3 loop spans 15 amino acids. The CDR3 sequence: CASSPRAGGGTEAFF. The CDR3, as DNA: TGTGCCAGCAGCCCCCGTGCCGGGGGGGGCACTGAAGCTTTCTTT.

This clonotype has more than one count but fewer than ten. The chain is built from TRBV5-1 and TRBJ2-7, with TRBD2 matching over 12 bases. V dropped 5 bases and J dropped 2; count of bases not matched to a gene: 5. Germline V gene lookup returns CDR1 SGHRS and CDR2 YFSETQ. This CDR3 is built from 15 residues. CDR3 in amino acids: CASREGLAGTYEQYF. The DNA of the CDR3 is TGCGCCAGCAGGGAAGGACTAGCGGGAACCTACGAGCAGTACTTC.

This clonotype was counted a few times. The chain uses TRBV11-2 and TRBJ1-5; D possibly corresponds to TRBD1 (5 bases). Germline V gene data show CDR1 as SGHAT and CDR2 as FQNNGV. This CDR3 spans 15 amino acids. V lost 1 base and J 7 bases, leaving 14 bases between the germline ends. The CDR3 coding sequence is TGTGCCAGCAGCTTAGGGGGCCGAGGGAGACAGCCCCAGCATTTT. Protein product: CASSLGGRGRQPQHF.

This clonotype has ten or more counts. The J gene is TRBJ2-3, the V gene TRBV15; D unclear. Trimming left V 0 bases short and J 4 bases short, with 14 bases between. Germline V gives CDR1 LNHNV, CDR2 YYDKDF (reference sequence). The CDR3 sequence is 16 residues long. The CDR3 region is CATSREVAGTADTQYF. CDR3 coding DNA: TGTGCCACCAGCAGAGAGGTAGCCGGCACGGCAGATACGCAGTATTTT.

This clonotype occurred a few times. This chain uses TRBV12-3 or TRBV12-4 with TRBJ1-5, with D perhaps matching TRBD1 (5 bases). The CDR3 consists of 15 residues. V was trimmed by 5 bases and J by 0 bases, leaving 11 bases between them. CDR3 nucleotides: TGTGCCAGCAGTGGGGGACCTTATAGCAATCAGCCCCAGCATTTT. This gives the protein CASSGGPYSNQPQHF.

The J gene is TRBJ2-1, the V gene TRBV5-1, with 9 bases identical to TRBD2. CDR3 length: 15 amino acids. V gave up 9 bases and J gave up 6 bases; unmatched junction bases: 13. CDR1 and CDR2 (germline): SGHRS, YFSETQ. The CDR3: CATRSGSPGPNEQFF. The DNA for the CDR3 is TGCGCCACCCGTAGCGGGAGCCCAGGTCCCAATGAGCAGTTCTTC.

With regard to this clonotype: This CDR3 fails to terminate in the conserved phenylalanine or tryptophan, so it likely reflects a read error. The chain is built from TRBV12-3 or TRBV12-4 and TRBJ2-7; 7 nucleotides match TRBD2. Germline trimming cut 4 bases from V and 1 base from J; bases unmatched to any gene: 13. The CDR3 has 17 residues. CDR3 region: CASSSSYLQGLSYEQYI. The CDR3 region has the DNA TGTGCCAGCAGTTCTTCTTACCTGCAGGGACTATCCTACGAGCAGTACATC.